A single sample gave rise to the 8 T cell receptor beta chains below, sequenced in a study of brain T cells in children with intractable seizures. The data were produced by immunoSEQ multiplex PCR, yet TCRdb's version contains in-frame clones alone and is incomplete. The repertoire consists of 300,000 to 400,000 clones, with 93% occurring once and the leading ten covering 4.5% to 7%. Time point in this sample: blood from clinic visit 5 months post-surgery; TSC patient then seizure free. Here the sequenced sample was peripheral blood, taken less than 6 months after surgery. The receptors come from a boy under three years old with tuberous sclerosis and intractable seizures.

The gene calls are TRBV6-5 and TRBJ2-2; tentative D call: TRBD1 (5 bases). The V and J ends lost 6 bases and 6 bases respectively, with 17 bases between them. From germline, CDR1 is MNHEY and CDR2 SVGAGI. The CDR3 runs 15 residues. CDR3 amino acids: CASRSQGNLPGELFF. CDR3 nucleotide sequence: TGTGCCAGCAGATCCCAGGGAAATCTTCCCGGGGAGCTGTTTTTT.

CDR3 loop: CATSDARDYRRDEQFF. Written as DNA, the CDR3 is TGTGCCACCAGTGATGCCCGGGACTATCGACGGGATGAGCAGTTCTTC. This chain uses TRBV24-1 with TRBJ2-1; 7 positions agree with TRBD2. The germline V gene encodes CDR1 KGHDR and CDR2 SFDVKD. With 3 bases clipped from V and 8 bases from J, the junction kept 12 bases outside the gene matches. There are 16 residues in the CDR3.

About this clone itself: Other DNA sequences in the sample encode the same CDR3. CDR3 residues: CASSFEGPNTEAFF. DNA for the CDR3: TGTGCCAGCAGTTTTGAGGGTCCGAACACTGAAGCTTTCTTT. The rearrangement links TRBV27 to TRBJ1-1; no reliable D call. The V end was cut by 3 bases, the J end by 1 base, with 9 bases between. Germline CDR1 and CDR2: MNHEY and SMNVEV (reference sequence). CDR3 size: 14 residues.

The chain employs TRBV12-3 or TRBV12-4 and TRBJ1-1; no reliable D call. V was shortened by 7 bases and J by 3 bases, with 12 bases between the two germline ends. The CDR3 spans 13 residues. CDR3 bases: TGTGCCAGCACCCTTTCCAGGTACACTGAAGCTTTCTTT. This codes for CASTLSRYTEAFF.

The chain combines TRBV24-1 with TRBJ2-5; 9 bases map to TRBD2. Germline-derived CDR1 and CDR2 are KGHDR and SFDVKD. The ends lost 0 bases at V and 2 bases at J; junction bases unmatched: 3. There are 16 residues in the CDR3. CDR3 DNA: TGTGCCACCAGTGATTTGTTTAGCGGGGGACAAGAGACCCAGTACTTC. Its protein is CATSDLFSGGQETQYF.

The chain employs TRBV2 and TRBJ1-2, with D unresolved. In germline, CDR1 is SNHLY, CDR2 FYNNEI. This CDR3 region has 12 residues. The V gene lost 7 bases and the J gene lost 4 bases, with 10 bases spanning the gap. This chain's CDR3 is CASTILGYGYTF. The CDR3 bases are TGTGCCAGCACTATTCTCGGCTATGGCTACACCTTC.

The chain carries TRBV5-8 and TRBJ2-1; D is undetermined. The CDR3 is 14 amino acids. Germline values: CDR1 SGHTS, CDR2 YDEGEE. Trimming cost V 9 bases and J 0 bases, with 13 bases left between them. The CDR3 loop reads CATAAWDSYNEQFF. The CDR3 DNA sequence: TGTGCCACTGCCGCCTGGGACTCCTACAATGAGCAGTTCTTC. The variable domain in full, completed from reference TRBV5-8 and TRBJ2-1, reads EAGVTQSPTHLIKTRGQQATLRCSPISGHTSVYWYQQALGLGLQFLLWYDEGEERNRGNFPPRFSGRQFPNYSSELNVNALELEDSALYLCATAAWDSYNEQFFGPGTRLTVL.

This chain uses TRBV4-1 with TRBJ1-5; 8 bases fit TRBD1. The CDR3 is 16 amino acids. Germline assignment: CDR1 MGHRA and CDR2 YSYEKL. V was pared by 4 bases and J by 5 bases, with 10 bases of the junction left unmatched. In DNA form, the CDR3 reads TGCGCCAGCAGCCCTATAAGGGGCAGGGGGCATCAGCCCCAGCATTTT. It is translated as CASSPIRGRGHQPQHF.